Listed below are T cell receptor beta chains from one sample, sequenced in a study of beta chain features in type 1 diabetes. Clones were read by immunoSEQ multiplex PCR, and TCRdb kept only the in-frame ones, dropping some. The repertoire consists of over 90,000 clones, with 28% occurring once and the leading ten covering more than 0.45%. The sequenced sample was central memory CD4+ T cells from blood. Receptor source: a woman in her late teens or twenties with type 1 diabetes. Each CDR3 is given with its conserved first and last residue. A D gene is named only where the DNA matches it firmly. Clone size is stated in some rows and not others, as once, few, many or a class when expanded.

>NA|TRBJ2-1|TRBV10-3|TRBD2
CAISIRTSGSLNEQFF
>few|TRBJ1-2|TRBV6-6|TRBD1
CASRRQGGDGYTF
>NA|TRBJ2-1|TRBV5-1|NA
CASSLEWGQGANEQFF
>few|TRBJ2-6|TRBV5-1|NA
CASSFGFSGANVLTF
>few|TRBJ2-1|TRBV19|TRBD2
CASSTLGLAVPNEQFF
>NA|TRBJ2-5|TRBV11-2|NA
CANSLGAGILQETQYF
>NA|TRBJ2-5|TRBV9|NA
CASSSWMEGQETQYF
>few|TRBJ2-4|TRBV6-5|NA
CASSVMANIQYF
>once|TRBJ2-3|TRBV7-2|TRBD1
CASSHRRDRDTDTQYF
>NA|TRBJ2-7|TRBV28|TRBD2
CASSRTSGMGYEQYF
>few|TRBJ1-2|TRBV7-8|TRBD1
CASSDRGFGGYTF
>NA|TRBJ1-2|TRBV19|NA
CASSITGNFNYGYTF
>NA|TRBJ2-5|TRBV2|TRBD1
CASSEAGDRRETQYF
>few|TRBJ2-1|TRBV7-3|NA
CASSLASTDEQFF
>few|TRBJ1-2|TRBV6-6|TRBD1
CASSYSGQGDGYTF
>few|TRBJ2-1|TRBV28|TRBD2
CASSSGGLAVNEQFF
>NA|TRBJ1-5|TRBV28|TRBD1
CASSLGTGRQKPQHF
>NA|TRBJ2-1|TRBV7-6|TRBD2
CASSETSGRAYNEQFF